These 31 T cell receptor beta chains came from one sample sequenced in a study of T cells after somatic rescue of genetic block. Clones were read by immunoSEQ multiplex PCR, and TCRdb kept only the in-frame ones, dropping some. Among 80,000 to 100,000 clones listed, 75% to 90% were seen once. Sequencing was carried out using peripheral blood mononuclear cells (PBMCs). The receptors shown here come from a woman between 18 and 29 years old.

This rearrangement joins TRBV6-5 to TRBJ2-1, with TRBD2 matching over 10 bases. The CDR3 length is 14 residues. Trimming removed 6 bases from V and 8 bases from J; junction bases left unmatched: 7. The germline V gene has CDR1 MNHEY and CDR2 SVGAGI. The CDR3 region is CASSPSGRAHEQFF. The CDR3 DNA is TGTGCCAGCAGCCCGAGCGGGAGGGCACATGAGCAGTTCTTC.

This sequence joins TRBV5-8 and TRBJ1-4; D gene unclear. Between the trimmed V and J ends, which lost 2 bases and 2 bases, there was a span of 1 base. CDR3 length: 12 amino acids. Germline CDR1 reads SGHTS; CDR2 reads YDEGEE. The CDR3: CASSFTNEKLFF. CDR3 nucleotides: TGTGCCAGCAGCTTTACTAATGAAAAACTGTTTTTT.

The chain uses TRBV5-8 and TRBJ1-3; TRBD1 is a possible D gene (5 bases). There are 15 residues in the CDR3. CDR1 SGHTS and CDR2 YDEGEE come from the germline V gene. Trimming removed 4 bases at V and 0 bases at J, with 11 bases between. This CDR3 reads CASSPGIGSGNTIYF. The DNA of the CDR3 is TGTGCCAGCAGCCCAGGGATCGGCTCTGGAAACACCATATATTTT.

The chain joins TRBV19 to TRBJ2-1; 11 bases agree with TRBD2. The CDR3 is made up of 14 amino acids. Looked up from germline, CDR1 is LNHDA and CDR2 is SQIVND (reference sequence). Unmatched junction bases numbered 7, after V lost 5 bases and J lost 10 bases. The CDR3 DNA reads as TGTGCCAGTAGTCCCGGGACTAGCGGAGTCGAGCAGTTCTTC. The encoded protein is CASSPGTSGVEQFF.

The chain couples TRBV15 to TRBJ1-5; no clear D. From germline, CDR1 is LNHNV and CDR2 YYDKDF (reference sequence). V shed 3 bases and J shed 6 bases, with 6 bases lying between them. CDR3 size: 12 residues. DNA of the CDR3: TGTGCCACCAGCAGCTTGAGTCAGCCCCAGCATTTT. It translates to CATSSLSQPQHF.

This chain joins TRBV27 and TRBJ2-5; D gene unclear. Germline loops: CDR1 MNHEY, CDR2 SMNVEV (reference sequence). This CDR3 has 13 residues. V was shortened by 6 bases and J by 4 bases, with 12 bases between the two germline ends. CDR3 amino acids: CASSNDAPETQYF. In nucleotides, the CDR3 is TGTGCCAGCAGCAACGATGCCCCAGAGACCCAGTACTTC.

This chain uses TRBV28 with TRBJ2-3, with a weak D call TRBD1 (6 bases). This CDR3 is 14 amino acids long. V shed 3 bases and J shed 4 bases, with 11 bases lying between them. Per germline, CDR1 MDHEN and CDR2 SYDVKM. The CDR3 sequence: CASSLTGWADTQYF. CDR3 nucleotides: TGTGCCAGCAGTTTGACAGGTTGGGCAGATACGCAGTATTTT.

This chain uses TRBV11-2 with TRBJ2-3; D call uncertain. V gave up 1 base and J gave up 1 base, with 9 bases separating them. Germline V gives CDR1 SGHAT, CDR2 FQNNGV. There are 15 residues in the CDR3. CDR3 sequence (DNA): TGTGCCAGCAGCTTAGGGGGTTTGGGCACAGATACGCAGTATTTT. As protein: CASSLGGLGTDTQYF.

The chain employs TRBV7-6 and TRBJ2-7; D possibly matches TRBD1 or TRBD2 (5 bases each). This CDR3 is built from 13 residues. Germline values: CDR1 SGHVS, CDR2 FNYEAQ. V was cut by 5 bases and J by 4 bases, with 12 bases left in between. The CDR3 bases are TGTGCCAGCAGCGACCGGGACCCATACGAGCAGTACTTC. Residues: CASSDRDPYEQYF. Full variable domain (missing parts from reference TRBV7-6 and TRBJ2-7): GAGVSQSPRYKVTKRGQDVALRCDPISGHVSLYWYRQALGQGPEFLTYFNYEAQQDKSGLPNDRFSAERPEGSISTLTIQRTEQRDSAMYRCASSDRDPYEQYFGPGTRLTVT.

The J gene is TRBJ1-5, the V gene TRBV28; D uncertain. Looked up from germline, CDR1 is MDHEN and CDR2 is SYDVKM. This CDR3 is built from 14 residues. Trimming shortened V by 6 bases and J by 0 bases, and 9 bases separated the two germline ends. In DNA form, the CDR3 reads TGTGCCAGCAGCCCGACTGTTAGCAATCAGCCCCAGCATTTT. Its protein is CASSPTVSNQPQHF.

This chain links TRBV7-2 with TRBJ2-2; the D is unclear. Trimming left V 2 bases short and J 1 base short, with 2 bases between. Germline V gives CDR1 SGHTA, CDR2 FQGNSA. The CDR3 covers 13 residues. CDR3 in DNA: TGTGCCAGCAGCTTACGGAACACCGGGGAGCTGTTTTTT. Its translation: CASSLRNTGELFF.

This clone was observed once. The chain links TRBV14 to TRBJ2-7; D gene ambiguous. Germline assignment: CDR1 SGHDN and CDR2 FVKESK. CDR3 size: 16 residues. V lost 1 base and J 2 bases, leaving 15 bases between the germline ends. The CDR3 here is CASSQVSRLAAYEQYF. The CDR3 nucleotides read TGTGCCAGCAGCCAAGTCTCAAGACTCGCGGCCTACGAGCAGTACTTC.

The rearrangement uses TRBV27 and TRBJ2-3; perhaps TRBD2 as D (5 bases). The CDR3 has 11 amino acids. V lost 3 bases to trimming and J lost 14 bases, with 12 bases between them. CDR1 is MNHEY, CDR2 SMNVEV, per germline (reference sequence). CDR3 coding DNA: TGTGCCAGCAGTTTCGGGGAGTCGGTGTATTTT. Translated, it gives CASSFGESVYF.

This chain joins TRBV4-1 and TRBJ1-1, with 12 bases aligning to TRBD1. The ends lost 1 base at V and 5 bases at J; junction bases unmatched: 8. CDR3 length equals 17 residues. Germline CDR1 is MGHRA and CDR2 is YSYEKL. The CDR3 here is CASSQAGTGGPWTEAFF. In DNA, the CDR3 is TGCGCCAGCAGCCAAGCCGGGACAGGGGGCCCGTGGACTGAAGCTTTCTTT.

V gene TRBV5-1 combines with J gene TRBJ1-1, with D tentatively TRBD1 (6 bases). The length of the CDR3 is 14 residues. The V end was cut by 1 base, the J end by 5 bases, with 12 bases between. Germline CDR1 and CDR2: SGHRS and YFSETQ. In nucleotides, the CDR3 is TGCGCCAGCAGCTTGACGGGGGCAGGGACTGAAGCTTTCTTT. Protein sequence: CASSLTGAGTEAFF.

This clone showed up just once. The rearrangement joins TRBV7-2 to TRBJ1-1; D remains ambiguous. The germline V gene encodes CDR1 SGHTA and CDR2 FQGNSA. Trimming stripped 1 base from V and 1 base from J, with 4 bases between. The length of the CDR3 is 13 residues. The CDR3 region is CASSLERNTEAFF. The CDR3 DNA sequence: TGTGCCAGCAGCTTAGAGAGGAACACTGAAGCTTTCTTT.

The chain employs TRBV21-1 and TRBJ2-1; the table's D call of TRBD1 was not tested on the DNA. TRBV21-1 is noted as a pseudogene. The CDR3 extends over 12 amino acids. CDR3 DNA: TGTGCCAGCAGGGGCAGCAATAATGAGCAGTTCTTC. Protein: CASRGSNNEQFF.

V is TRBV6-6 and J is TRBJ2-1; 11 bases align to TRBD2. V lost 5 bases, J lost 7 bases, and 10 bases stayed unmatched. Germline CDR1 and CDR2: MNHNY and SVGAGI (reference sequence). This CDR3 spans 16 amino acids. CDR3 nucleotides: TGTGCCAGCAGTAGACCCACTAGCGGGAGTACAAATGAGCAGTTCTTC. Amino acids: CASSRPTSGSTNEQFF.

The J gene is TRBJ2-7, the V gene TRBV5-6, with 8 positions matching TRBD2. The CDR3 spans 16 residues. Germline CDR1 reads SGHDT; CDR2 reads YYEEEE. Trimming at V came to 1 base and at J to 4 bases, leaving 10 bases not matched to a gene. The CDR3 sequence is CASSLTQGLARYEQYF. The CDR3 bases are TGTGCCAGCAGCTTGACTCAAGGACTAGCCAGGTACGAGCAGTACTTC.

The chain couples TRBV6-5 to TRBJ2-7; either TRBD1 or TRBD2 may supply D (6 bases each). This CDR3 comprises 12 residues. The germline gives CDR1 MNHEY, CDR2 SVGAGI. CDR3 sequence reads: CATGANSYEQYF. The CDR3 bases are TGTGCGACGGGGGCGAACTCCTACGAGCAGTACTTC.

V gene TRBV29-1 combines with J gene TRBJ2-7; D may be TRBD2 (6 bases). Per the germline V gene, CDR1 is SQVTM and CDR2 is ANQGSEA. V lost 5 bases and J lost 5, with 13 bases in between. The CDR3 runs to 12 residues. CDR3 residues: CSVTPGSDEQYF. In DNA form, the CDR3 reads TGCAGCGTTACTCCCGGGAGCGACGAGCAGTACTTC.

This sequence joins TRBV27 and TRBJ2-3; possibly TRBD1 for D (5 bases). The germline V gene encodes CDR1 MNHEY and CDR2 SMNVEV (reference sequence). The CDR3 totals 15 residues. V lost 3 bases and J lost 6, with 16 bases in between. CDR3 residues: CASSFDRALSDTQYF. CDR3 nucleotide sequence: TGTGCCAGCAGTTTCGACAGAGCCCTCTCTGATACGCAGTATTTT.

This clone was detected once. The chain combines TRBV27 with TRBJ2-3; D is unclear. Germline assignment: CDR1 MNHEY and CDR2 SMNVEV (reference sequence). The CDR3 has 11 amino acids. Trimming removed 3 bases from V and 5 bases from J, with 3 bases in between. In DNA form, the CDR3 reads TGTGCCAGCAGTTTCCAAGATACGCAGTATTTT. This gives the protein CASSFQDTQYF.

This clone came up a few times. This chain uses TRBV27 with TRBJ2-7, with 7 positions matching TRBD1. CDR3 size: 13 residues. V shed 5 bases, J shed 6 bases, and the junction held 7 bases outside the gene matches. Germline V CDR1 and CDR2: MNHEY, SMNVEV (reference sequence). The CDR3, as DNA: TGTGCCAGCAGTCCAAAGACAGGGCTCGAGCAGTACTTC. Protein product: CASSPKTGLEQYF.

The chain recombines TRBV7-9 with TRBJ2-1; 12 bases fit TRBD2. The CDR3 has 15 residues. The V gene's germline CDR1 is SEHNR and CDR2 FQNEAQ (reference sequence). Trimming cost V 5 bases and J 6 bases; bases outside gene matches: 5. Written as DNA, the CDR3 is TGTGCCAGCAGCAAGACTAGCGGGAGTAGCAATGAGCAGTTCTTC. It is translated as CASSKTSGSSNEQFF.

The V call is TRBV5-1, the J call TRBJ1-5; 8 bases are a match to TRBD1. Germline CDR1 and CDR2: SGHRS and YFSETQ. J was trimmed by 9 bases and V by 4 bases; bases with no gene match: 3. This CDR3 has 12 residues. The CDR3 DNA reads TGCGCCAGCAGCCCTGGACAGGGGCCCCAGCATTTT. Its protein product is CASSPGQGPQHF.

The J gene is TRBJ2-2, the V gene TRBV6-5, with D tentatively TRBD1 or TRBD2 (5 bases each). The V end lost 0 bases, the J end lost 6 bases, and 14 bases lay between the germline ends. The length of the CDR3 is 16 residues. Germline V gives CDR1 MNHEY, CDR2 SVGAGI. CDR3 sequence (DNA): TGTGCCAGCAGTTACTCTAGTACAGGACTTTCCGGGGAGCTGTTTTTT. As protein: CASSYSSTGLSGELFF.

This clone was recorded once. This chain uses TRBV30 with TRBJ1-3; 10 bases match TRBD1. V shed 2 bases, J shed 0 bases, and the junction held 4 bases outside the gene matches. Germline V gene data show CDR1 as GTSNPN and CDR2 as SVGIG (reference sequence). CDR3 length equals 16 residues. The CDR3 is CAWSLRQGASGNTIYF. For the CDR3, the DNA is TGTGCCTGGAGTTTGCGACAGGGGGCCTCTGGAAACACCATATATTTT. Looking up the rest from reference TRBV30 and TRBJ1-3 gives the full variable domain: SQTIHQWPATLVQPVGSPLSLECTVEGTSNPNLYWYRQAAGRGLQLLFYSVGIGQISSEVPQNLSASRPQDRQFILSSKKLLLSDSGFYLCAWSLRQGASGNTIYFGEGSWLTVV.

This clone was counted once. This chain connects TRBV4-3 to TRBJ2-1; a weak D match, TRBD1 (6 bases). This CDR3 has 15 amino acids. The germline V gene has CDR1 LGHNA and CDR2 YSLEER. The V and J ends lost 3 bases and 2 bases respectively, with 11 bases between them. The CDR3 loop reads CASSQDGTTYNEQFF. CDR3 DNA: TGCGCCAGCAGCCAGGATGGGACAACCTACAATGAGCAGTTCTTC.

V is TRBV7-2 and J is TRBJ1-1, with 11 bases identical to TRBD1. Trimming at V came to 3 bases and at J to 3 bases, leaving 0 bases not matched to a gene. The germline gives CDR1 SGHTA, CDR2 FQGNSA. The CDR3 totals 14 residues. Here the CDR3 DNA reads TGTGCCAGCAGCTTGGACAGGGGGCACACTGAAGCTTTCTTT. It translates to CASSLDRGHTEAFF.

V usage is TRBV6-5 and J usage is TRBJ1-4, with TRBD1 matching over 7 bases. From germline, CDR1 is MNHEY and CDR2 SVGAGI. The CDR3 loop spans 15 amino acids. The J segment lost 4 bases and the V segment lost 5 bases, leaving 7 bases of the junction unmatched. CDR3 in DNA: TGTGCCAGCAGTCCCGACAGGGCTTATAATGAAAAACTGTTTTTT. Its protein is CASSPDRAYNEKLFF.